This T cell receptor beta chain is from a study of shared clonotypes between healthy human individuals. Study-wide points: An anticipated effect of sequencing depth on clonotype sharing among donors was recognized. Memory subsets generally showed lower estimated richness than naive subsets.

Healthy HIV-negative adults with no recent acute infections or vaccinations were recruited as donors. Only in-frame clones appear in the TCRdb table, and some are missing; sequencing was by immunoSEQ multiplex PCR. Counted here are around 690,000 clones, 90% occurring once; the ten biggest clones make up approximately 35%. Comment on this clone: Its antigen is as yet unknown.

This sequence originates from a man younger than 35 in good health. Some clones in this sample may be carry-over from other donors' samples. Sequencing was done on a sample of memory CD8+ T cells from PBMCs. Subset indicated: CD45RO+ cells pooled with CCR7-negative TemRA cells.

CDR3 protein: CASSLTENPGSRYEQYF. DNA of the CDR3: TGTGCCAGCAGCTTAACAGAAAATCCCGGGTCCCGATACGAGCAGTACTTC. The chain links TRBV7-8 to TRBJ2-7; D gene ambiguous. The CDR3 covers 17 residues. Trimming left V 2 bases short and J 4 bases short, with 21 bases between. Germline CDR1 and CDR2: SGHVS and FQNEAQ.